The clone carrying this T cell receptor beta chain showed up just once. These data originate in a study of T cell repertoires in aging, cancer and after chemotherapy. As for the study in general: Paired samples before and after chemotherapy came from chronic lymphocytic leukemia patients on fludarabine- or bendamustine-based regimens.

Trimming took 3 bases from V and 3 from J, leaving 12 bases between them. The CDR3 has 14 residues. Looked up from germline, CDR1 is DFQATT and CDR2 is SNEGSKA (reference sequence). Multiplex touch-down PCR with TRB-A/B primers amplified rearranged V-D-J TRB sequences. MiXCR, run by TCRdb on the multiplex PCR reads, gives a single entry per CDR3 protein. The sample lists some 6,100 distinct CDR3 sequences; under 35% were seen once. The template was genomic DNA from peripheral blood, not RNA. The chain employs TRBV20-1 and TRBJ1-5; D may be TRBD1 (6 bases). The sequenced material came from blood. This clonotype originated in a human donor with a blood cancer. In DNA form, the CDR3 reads TGCAGTGCTAGCGACGACAGGACCAATCAGCCCCAGCATTTT. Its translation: CSASDDRTNQPQHF.